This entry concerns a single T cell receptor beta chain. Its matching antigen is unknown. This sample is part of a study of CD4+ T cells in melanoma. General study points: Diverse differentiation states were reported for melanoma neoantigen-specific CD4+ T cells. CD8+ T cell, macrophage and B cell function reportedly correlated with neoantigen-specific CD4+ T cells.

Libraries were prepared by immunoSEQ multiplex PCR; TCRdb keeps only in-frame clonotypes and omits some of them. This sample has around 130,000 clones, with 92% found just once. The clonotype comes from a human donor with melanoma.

CDR3: CASSVAGATGGQETQYF. The CDR3 coding sequence is TGTGCCAGCAGCGTAGCCGGGGCGACAGGGGGCCAAGAGACCCAGTACTTC. The V gene is TRBV9, the J gene TRBJ2-5, with 9 bases fitting TRBD1. The V and J ends lost 0 bases and 1 base, in that order; junction bases with no gene match: 7. The CDR3 is 17 residues long. The germline V gene encodes CDR1 SGDLS and CDR2 YYNGEE.